This record covers a single T cell receptor beta chain. Its cognate antigen is unknown. The entry originates in a study of a mutant IDH1 vaccine in newly diagnosed glioma. Study as a whole: Mean patient age was around 40 years; approximately 62% were male and around 40% female. Most patients had received both radiotherapy and temozolomide, the prior options being radiotherapy, temozolomide, or both. Overall study results and limits: Seemingly, top peripheral T cell clonotype changes bore no relation to pseudoprogression.

The CDR3 extends over 16 amino acids. Germline CDR1 SNHLY, CDR2 FYNNEI. The ends were cut back, 5 bases at V and 0 bases at J, with 14 bases in the middle. The assay was immunoSEQ multiplex PCR, and TCRdb's table has in-frame clones only and misses some. The table shows 35,000 to 40,000 clones, with around 80% occurring only once. The time point: baseline, week 1 (first vaccination visit). Described treatment: pre-vaccination baseline after standard-of-care therapy. New IDH1-mutant, ATRX-lost WHO grade 3 or 4 astrocytomas occurred in donors. This clonotype was sampled from a man in his forties with glioma. Some clones in this sample may be carry-over from other donors' samples. Specimen: PBMCs, collected from a glioma patient treated with radiotherapy, temozolomide or both. The V gene is TRBV2, the J gene TRBJ1-5; D remains ambiguous. The CDR3, as DNA: TGTGCCAGCAGTTTATTGGGTTTTTCTAGCAATCAGCCCCAGCATTTT. Translating it yields CASSLLGFSSNQPQHF. Full variable domain (outside the CDR3, taken from reference TRBV2 and TRBJ1-5): EPEVTQTPSHQVTQMGQEVILRCVPISNHLYFYWYRQILGQKVEFLVSFYNNEISEKSEIFDDQFSVERPDGSNFTLKIRSTKLEDSAMYFCASSLLGFSSNQPQHFGDGTRLSIL.